The 13 T cell receptor beta chains below were found in one sample sequenced in a study of shared clonotypes between healthy human individuals. Naive-designated CD8 cells lacked CD45RO, were positively enriched for CCR7, and omitted terminally differentiated effector memory CD45RA+ cells. The protocol was immunoSEQ multiplex PCR, while the TCRdb copy is restricted to in-frame clones and leaves out a portion. The sample includes roughly 2.1 million clones, about 92% of them seen just once. Sequenced sample: naive CD8+ T cells from PBMCs. These receptors were taken from a man aged 18 to 29 in good health. Some clones in this sample may be carry-over from other donors' samples.

This rearrangement joins TRBV21-1 to TRBJ2-5; TRBD1 is taken as the D call from the table, unchecked against the DNA. TRBV21-1 is shown as a pseudogene. The CDR3 has 15 residues. The chain's CDR3 is CASSRTGPTQETQYF. Here the CDR3 DNA reads TGTGCCAGCAGCAGGACAGGGCCAACTCAAGAGACCCAGTACTTC.

The chain employs TRBV14 and TRBJ2-7; 10 nucleotides match TRBD1. Looked up from germline, CDR1 is SGHDN and CDR2 is FVKESK. CDR3 size: 16 residues. V lost 3 bases and J lost 3; bases outside the gene matches: 8. The CDR3 here is CASSHDEWTGGYEQYF. In DNA, the CDR3 is TGTGCCAGCAGCCACGATGAGTGGACAGGGGGCTACGAGCAGTACTTC.

J is TRBJ2-7 and V is TRBV29-1, with a weak D call TRBD2 (6 bases). The CDR3 extends over 18 amino acids. Trimming took 1 base from V and 7 from J, leaving 29 bases between them. Germline V CDR1 and CDR2: SQVTM, ANQGSEA. The CDR3 reads CSVEARELGRGRRYEQYF. In DNA form, the CDR3 reads TGCAGCGTTGAAGCCCGGGAGTTAGGTAGAGGTCGTCGATATGAGCAGTACTTC.

The chain employs TRBV7-6 and TRBJ2-5; TRBD1 matches at 7 bases. J was trimmed by 5 bases and V by 0 bases; bases with no gene match: 12. The CDR3 length is 17 residues. CDR1 and CDR2 (germline): SGHVS, FNYEAQ. The CDR3 coding sequence is TGTGCCAGCAGCTTAGCCTCGACAGGGTACATTTTGGAGACCCAGTACTTC. Amino acids: CASSLASTGYILETQYF.

The chain employs TRBV7-3 and TRBJ1-1, with D hard to call. The V and J ends lost 5 bases and 5 bases respectively, with 18 bases between them. Germline V lookup: CDR1 SGHTA, CDR2 FQGTGA. The CDR3 length is 15 residues. This CDR3 reads CASSRTGLEGTEAFF. The CDR3 DNA is TGTGCCAGCAGCCGCACCGGCCTTGAAGGGACTGAAGCTTTCTTT. Using reference TRBV7-3 and TRBJ1-1 for the parts outside the CDR3, the full variable domain is GAGVSQTPSNKVTEKGKYVELRCDPISGHTALYWYRQSLGQGPEFLIYFQGTGAADDSGLPNDRFFAVRPEGSVSTLKIQRTERGDSAVYLCASSRTGLEGTEAFFGQGTRLTVV.

The rearrangement links TRBV4-2 to TRBJ1-1; possible D gene TRBD1, 5 bases. The CDR3 sequence is 18 residues long. The V gene lost 3 bases and the J gene lost 6 bases, with 26 bases spanning the gap. Germline loops: CDR1 LGHNA, CDR2 YNFKEQ. The CDR3 spells CASSQLDTFNPRTAEAFF. The DNA for the CDR3 is TGTGCCAGCAGCCAGTTGGACACCTTTAACCCTAGAACCGCTGAAGCTTTCTTT.

This rearrangement joins TRBV9 to TRBJ1-2, with 10 bases identical to TRBD1. J was trimmed by 6 bases and V by 4 bases; bases with no gene match: 6. This CDR3 is 14 amino acids long. Germline V gives CDR1 SGDLS, CDR2 YYNGEE. The CDR3 DNA reads TGTGCCAGCAGCAGGGGACAGGGGAGCGATGGCTACACCTTC. This codes for CASSRGQGSDGYTF.

J is TRBJ2-5 and V is TRBV10-3; the match to TRBD1 covers 10 bases. Germline V lookup: CDR1 ENHRY, CDR2 SYGVKD. Losses at the gene ends were 6 bases for V and 3 bases for J; bases not matched to a gene: 4. The CDR3 has 14 residues. The CDR3 loop reads CAISLTGGEETQYF. Here the CDR3 DNA reads TGTGCCATCAGCTTGACAGGGGGCGAAGAGACCCAGTACTTC.

The V and J genes are TRBV30 and TRBJ2-1; tentatively, D is TRBD2 (6 bases). CDR3 length: 13 amino acids. V dropped 3 bases and J dropped 6 bases, with 12 bases sitting between them. Looked up from germline, CDR1 is GTSNPN and CDR2 is SVGIG (reference sequence). The CDR3 region has the DNA TGTGCCTGGAGCGGCGGGAATAGCAATGAGCAGTTCTTC. It yields the protein CAWSGGNSNEQFF.

The chain carries TRBV6-6 and TRBJ2-3; D not resolved. Germline V gene sequence: CDR1 MNHNY, CDR2 SVGAGI (reference sequence). The CDR3 extends over 15 amino acids. V was cut by 2 bases and J by 2 bases, with 11 bases left in between. This CDR3 is CASSYVGYPTDTQYF. CDR3 sequence (DNA): TGTGCCAGCAGTTACGTAGGTTACCCCACAGATACGCAGTATTTT.

CDR3 in DNA: TGTGCCAGCAGTCGGACTAGCGGGAGTAATACGCAGTATTTT. Protein product: CASSRTSGSNTQYF. The rearrangement links TRBV7-9 to TRBJ2-3, with TRBD2 matching over 13 bases. The V segment lost 6 bases and the J segment 7 bases; nucleotides outside the gene matches: 4. CDR3 length: 14 amino acids. Per the germline V gene, CDR1 is SEHNR and CDR2 is FQNEAQ (reference sequence).

V and J are TRBV6-1 and TRBJ1-2; D remains ambiguous. V was cut by 6 bases and J by 6 bases, with 14 bases left in between. The germline V gene has CDR1 MNHNS and CDR2 SASEGT. The CDR3 consists of 13 residues. The CDR3 loop is CASRDLFSDGYTF. In nucleotides, the CDR3 is TGTGCCAGCAGGGACCTCTTTTCGGATGGCTACACCTTC.

The chain uses TRBV19 and TRBJ2-7, with D tentatively TRBD1 or TRBD2 (5 bases each). Germline assignment: CDR1 LNHDA and CDR2 SQIVND (reference sequence). The CDR3 runs to 15 residues. Trimming stripped 1 base from V and 5 bases from J, with 15 bases between. The chain's CDR3 is CASSIGTGPGDEQYF. The CDR3 coding sequence is TGTGCCAGTAGTATAGGGACGGGACCCGGCGACGAGCAGTACTTC.